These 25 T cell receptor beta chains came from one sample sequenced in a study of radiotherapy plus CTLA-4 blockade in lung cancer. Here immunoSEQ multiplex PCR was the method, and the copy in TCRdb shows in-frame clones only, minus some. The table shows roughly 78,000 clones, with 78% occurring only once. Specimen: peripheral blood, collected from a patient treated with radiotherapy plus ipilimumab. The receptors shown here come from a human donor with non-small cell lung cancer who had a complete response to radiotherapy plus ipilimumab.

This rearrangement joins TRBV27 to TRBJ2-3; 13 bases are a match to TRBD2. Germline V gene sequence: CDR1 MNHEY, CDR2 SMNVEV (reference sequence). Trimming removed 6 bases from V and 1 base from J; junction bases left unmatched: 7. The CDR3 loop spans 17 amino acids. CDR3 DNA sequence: TGTGCCAGCAGAGGACTAGCGGGGGTGGGGGGCACAGATACGCAGTATTTT. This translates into CASRGLAGVGGTDTQYF.

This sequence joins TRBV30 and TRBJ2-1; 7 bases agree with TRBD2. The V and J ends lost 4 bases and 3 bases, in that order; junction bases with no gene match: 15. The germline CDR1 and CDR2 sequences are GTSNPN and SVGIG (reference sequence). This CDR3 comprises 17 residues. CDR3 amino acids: CAWKLRIAGEGYNEQFF. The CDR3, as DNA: TGTGCCTGGAAACTTAGGATCGCGGGAGAGGGCTACAATGAGCAGTTCTTC.

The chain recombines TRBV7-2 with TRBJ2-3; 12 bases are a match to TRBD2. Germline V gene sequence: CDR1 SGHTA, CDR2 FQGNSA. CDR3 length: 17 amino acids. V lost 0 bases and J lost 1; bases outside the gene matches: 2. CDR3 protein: CASSLARLAGGTDTQYF. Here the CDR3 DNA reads TGTGCCAGCAGCTTAGCCCGACTAGCGGGGGGCACAGATACGCAGTATTTT.

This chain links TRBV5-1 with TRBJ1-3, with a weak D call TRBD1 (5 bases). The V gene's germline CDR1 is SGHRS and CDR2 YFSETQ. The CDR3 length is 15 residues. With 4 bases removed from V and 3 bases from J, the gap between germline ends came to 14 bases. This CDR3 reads CASSVRGENGNTIYF. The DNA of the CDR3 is TGCGCCAGCAGCGTACGGGGCGAAAATGGAAACACCATATATTTT.

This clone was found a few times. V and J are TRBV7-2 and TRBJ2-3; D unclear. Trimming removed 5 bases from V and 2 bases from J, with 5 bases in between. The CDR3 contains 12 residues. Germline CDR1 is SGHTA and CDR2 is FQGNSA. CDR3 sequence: CASSPNTDTQYF. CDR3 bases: TGTGCCAGCAGCCCCAACACAGATACGCAGTATTTT.

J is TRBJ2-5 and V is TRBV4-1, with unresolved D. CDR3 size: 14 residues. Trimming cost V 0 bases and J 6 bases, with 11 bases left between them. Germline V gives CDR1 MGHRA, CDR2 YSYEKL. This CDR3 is CASSQDIESQTQYF. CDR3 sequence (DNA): TGCGCCAGCAGCCAAGATATCGAGTCCCAGACCCAGTACTTC.

CDR3 nucleotides: TGTGCCAGCAGCGCGACCGGGACTCTTGATACTGAAGCTTTCTTT. Its translation: CASSATGTLDTEAFF. The chain carries TRBV11-2 and TRBJ1-1; perhaps TRBD1 as D (5 bases). V lost 5 bases, J lost 5 bases, and 18 bases lay in between. Looked up from germline, CDR1 is SGHAT and CDR2 is FQNNGV. This CDR3 spans 15 amino acids.

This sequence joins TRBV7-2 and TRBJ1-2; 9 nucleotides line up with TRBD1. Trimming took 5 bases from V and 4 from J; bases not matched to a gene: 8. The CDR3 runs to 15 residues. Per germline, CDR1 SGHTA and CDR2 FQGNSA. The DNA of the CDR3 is TGTGCCAGCAGCCCCGGGACAGGGATCACCTATGGCTACACCTTC. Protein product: CASSPGTGITYGYTF.

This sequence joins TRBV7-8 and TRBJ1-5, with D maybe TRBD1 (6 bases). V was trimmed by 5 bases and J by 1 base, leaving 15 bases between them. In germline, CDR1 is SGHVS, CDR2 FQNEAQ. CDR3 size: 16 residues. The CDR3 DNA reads TGTGCCAGCAGCCTACTACAGGGTGTGAGCAATCAGCCCCAGCATTTT. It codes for CASSLLQGVSNQPQHF.

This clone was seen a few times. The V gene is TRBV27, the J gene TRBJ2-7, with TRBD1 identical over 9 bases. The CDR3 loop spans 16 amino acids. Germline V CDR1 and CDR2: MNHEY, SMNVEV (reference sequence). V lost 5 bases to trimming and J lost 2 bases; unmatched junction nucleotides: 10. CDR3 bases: TGTGCCAGCAGTCCCCTTACAGGGGGCCCCCCCTACGAGCAGTACTTC. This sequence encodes CASSPLTGGPPYEQYF.

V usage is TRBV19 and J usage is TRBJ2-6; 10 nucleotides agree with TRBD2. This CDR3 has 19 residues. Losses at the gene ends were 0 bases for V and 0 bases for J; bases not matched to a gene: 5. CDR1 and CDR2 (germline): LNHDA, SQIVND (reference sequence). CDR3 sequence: CASSIDPGLAISGANVLTF. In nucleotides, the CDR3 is TGTGCCAGTAGTATAGATCCGGGACTAGCGATCTCTGGGGCCAACGTCCTGACTTTC. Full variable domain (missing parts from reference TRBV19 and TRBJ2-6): DGGITQSPKYLFRKEGQNVTLSCEQNLNHDAMYWYRQDPGQGLRLIYYSQIVNDFQKGDIAEGYSVSREKKESFPLTVTSAQKNPTAFYLCASSIDPGLAISGANVLTFGAGSRLTVL.

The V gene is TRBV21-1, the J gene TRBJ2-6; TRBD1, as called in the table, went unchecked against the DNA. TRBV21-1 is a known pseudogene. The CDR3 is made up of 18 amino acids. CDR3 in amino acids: CASSKEGDAPLGANVLTF. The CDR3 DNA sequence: TGTGCCAGCAGCAAAGAGGGGGACGCCCCTCTCGGGGCCAACGTCCTGACTTTC.

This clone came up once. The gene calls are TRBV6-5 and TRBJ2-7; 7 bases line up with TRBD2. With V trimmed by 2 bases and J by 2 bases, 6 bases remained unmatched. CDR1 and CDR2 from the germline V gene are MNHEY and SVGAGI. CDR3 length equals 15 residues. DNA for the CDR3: TGTGCCAGCAGTTACGCGCGGGGGTATACCTACGAGCAGTACTTC. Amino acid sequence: CASSYARGYTYEQYF.

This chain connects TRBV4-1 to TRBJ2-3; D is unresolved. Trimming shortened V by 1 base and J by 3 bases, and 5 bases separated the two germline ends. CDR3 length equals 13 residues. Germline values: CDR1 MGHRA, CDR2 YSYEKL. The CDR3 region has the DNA TGCGCCAGCAGCCAAGCAGTTACAGATACGCAGTATTTT. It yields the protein CASSQAVTDTQYF.

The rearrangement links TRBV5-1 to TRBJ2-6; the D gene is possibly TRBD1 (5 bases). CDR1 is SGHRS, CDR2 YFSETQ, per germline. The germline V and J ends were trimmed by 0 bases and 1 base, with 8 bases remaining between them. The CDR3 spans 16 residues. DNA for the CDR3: TGCGCCAGCAGCTTGGGCCAGGGTTCTGGGGCCAACGTCCTGACTTTC. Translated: CASSLGQGSGANVLTF.

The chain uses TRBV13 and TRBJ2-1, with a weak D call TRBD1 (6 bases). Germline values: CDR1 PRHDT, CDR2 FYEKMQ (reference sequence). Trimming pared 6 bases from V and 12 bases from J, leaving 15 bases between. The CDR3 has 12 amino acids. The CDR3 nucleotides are TGTGCCAGCAGTCGCCCGGGACACCGGCAGTTCTTC. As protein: CASSRPGHRQFF. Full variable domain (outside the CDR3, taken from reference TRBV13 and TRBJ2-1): AAGVIQSPRHLIKEKRETATLKCYPIPRHDTVYWYQQGPGQDPQFLISFYEKMQSDKGSIPDRFSAQQFSDYHSELNMSSLELGDSALYFCASSRPGHRQFFGPGTRLTVL.

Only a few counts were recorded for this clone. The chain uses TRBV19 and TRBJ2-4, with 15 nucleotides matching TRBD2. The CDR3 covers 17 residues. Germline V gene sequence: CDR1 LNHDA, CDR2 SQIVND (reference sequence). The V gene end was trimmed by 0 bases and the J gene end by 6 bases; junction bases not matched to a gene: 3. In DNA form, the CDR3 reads TGTGCCAGTAGTATAGAGGGGGGACTAGCGGGAGGAAACATTCAGTACTTC. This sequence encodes CASSIEGGLAGGNIQYF.

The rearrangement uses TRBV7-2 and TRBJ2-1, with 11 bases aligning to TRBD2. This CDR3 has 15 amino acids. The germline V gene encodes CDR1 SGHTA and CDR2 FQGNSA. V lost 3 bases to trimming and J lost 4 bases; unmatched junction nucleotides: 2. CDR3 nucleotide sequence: TGTGCCAGCAGCTTGGGGACTAGCGGATACAATGAGCAGTTCTTC. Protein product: CASSLGTSGYNEQFF.

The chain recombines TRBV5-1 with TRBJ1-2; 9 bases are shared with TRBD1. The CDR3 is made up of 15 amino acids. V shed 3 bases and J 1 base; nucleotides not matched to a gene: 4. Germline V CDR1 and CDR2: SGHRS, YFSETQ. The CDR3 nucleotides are TGCGCCAGCAGCTGGACAGGGGATATTAACTATGGCTACACCTTC. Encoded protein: CASSWTGDINYGYTF.

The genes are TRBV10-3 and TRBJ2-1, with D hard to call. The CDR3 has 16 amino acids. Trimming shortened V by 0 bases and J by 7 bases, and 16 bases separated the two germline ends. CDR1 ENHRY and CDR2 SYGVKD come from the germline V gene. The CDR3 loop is CAISESRQVGRNEQFF. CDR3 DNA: TGTGCCATCAGTGAGTCGAGGCAGGTAGGAAGGAATGAGCAGTTCTTC.

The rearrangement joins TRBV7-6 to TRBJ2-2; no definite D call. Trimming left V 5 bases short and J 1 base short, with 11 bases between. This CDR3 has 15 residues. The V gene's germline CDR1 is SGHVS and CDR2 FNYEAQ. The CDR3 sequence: CASSRLAMNTGELFF. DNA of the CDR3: TGTGCCAGCAGCCGACTCGCGATGAACACCGGGGAGCTGTTTTTT.

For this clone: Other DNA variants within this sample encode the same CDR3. The CDR3 DNA is TGTGCCTGGAGGGGCGGGGGGAACACCGGGGAGCTGTTTTTT. Translation: CAWRGGGNTGELFF. The chain recombines TRBV30 with TRBJ2-2, with TRBD2 matching over 7 bases. The trim removed 3 bases at V and 1 base at J, leaving 2 bases unmatched. The germline CDR1 and CDR2 sequences are GTSNPN and SVGIG (reference sequence). This CDR3 contains 14 residues.

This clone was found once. CDR3 DNA: TGCGCCAGCAGCCAATCGGACAGGGTGGGGAACTATGGCTACACCTTC. The encoded protein is CASSQSDRVGNYGYTF. The chain has TRBV4-3 and TRBJ1-2; 8 bases line up with TRBD1. The V gene end was trimmed by 2 bases and the J gene end by 2 bases; junction bases not matched to a gene: 7. From germline, CDR1 is LGHNA and CDR2 YSLEER. CDR3 size: 16 residues.

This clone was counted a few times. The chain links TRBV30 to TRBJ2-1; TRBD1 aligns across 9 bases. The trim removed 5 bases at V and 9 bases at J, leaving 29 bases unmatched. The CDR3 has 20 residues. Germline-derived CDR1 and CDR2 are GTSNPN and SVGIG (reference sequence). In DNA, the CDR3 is TGTGCCTGGCAGCCCGGGACAGGGCTCACCGGGAGCGGGGTGGGGGGTGAGCAGTTCTTC. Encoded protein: CAWQPGTGLTGSGVGGEQFF.

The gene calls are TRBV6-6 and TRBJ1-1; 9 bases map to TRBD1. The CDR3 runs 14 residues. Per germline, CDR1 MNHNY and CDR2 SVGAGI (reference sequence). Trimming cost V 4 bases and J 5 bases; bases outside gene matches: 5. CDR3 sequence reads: CASSWGQGETEAFF. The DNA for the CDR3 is TGTGCCAGCAGTTGGGGACAGGGTGAAACTGAAGCTTTCTTT.